This TCR beta chain was documented in a study of blood T cell repertoires in COVID-19. On the study more broadly: Some COVID-19 samples were acute and others convalescent; all came from the United States, Italy and Spain. The analysed material was cDNA or gDNA that came from T cells, B-cell-depleted T cells, or PBMCs.

Authors' processing steps: Scientists estimated how many nucleated cells there were by amplifying reference gene primers. Some clones are missing from TCRdb's copy, which holds only in-frame ones; the method was immunoSEQ multiplex PCR. D and trimming come from the DNA, and the V and J calls and clone size come from that table. The sample consists of 250,000 to 350,000 clones, 88% of them appearing once. CDR3 size: 19 residues. Trimming cost V 0 bases and J 3 bases, with 21 bases left between them. Germline-derived CDR1 and CDR2 are MNHEY and SVGEGT. The chain combines TRBV6-2 or TRBV6-3 with TRBJ2-4; D is perhaps TRBD2 (6 bases). The source of this sequence is a woman between 50 and 59 years old with active or convalescent COVID-19. The sequenced sample consisted of peripheral blood. CDR3 region: CASSYSAGWREYGKNIQYF. The CDR3 nucleotides are TGTGCCAGCAGTTACTCGGCGGGGTGGCGCGAATATGGCAAAAACATTCAGTACTTC.